Following are 10 T cell receptor beta chains from one sample sequenced in a study of glioma-infiltrating T cells after dendritic cell vaccination. The data were produced by immunoSEQ multiplex PCR, yet TCRdb's version contains in-frame clones alone and is incomplete. The repertoire holds tens of thousands of clones, with around 79% as singletons. The source material was blood, sampled before dendritic cell vaccination. The receptors stem from a human donor with glioblastoma.

The V gene is TRBV5-1, the J gene TRBJ2-7, with TRBD2 identical over 10 bases. After removal of 7 bases from V and 5 bases from J, the junction contained 9 bases not matched to a gene. The CDR3 is 14 amino acids. Germline V gene lookup returns CDR1 SGHRS and CDR2 YFSETQ. The CDR3 region is CASGYPGLANEQYV. The CDR3 nucleotides read TGCGCCAGCGGTTACCCGGGACTAGCGAACGAGCAGTACGTC.

The rearrangement links TRBV27 to TRBJ2-1; the match to TRBD2 covers 10 bases. Germline lookup yields CDR1 MNHEY and CDR2 SMNVEV (reference sequence). The length of the CDR3 is 18 residues. J lost 0 bases, V lost 5 bases, and 10 bases had no gene match. CDR3 coding DNA: TGTGCCAGCAGTCGAGCGGGGGGGCCCCTGAGCTCCTACAATGAGCAGTTCTTC. It codes for CASSRAGGPLSSYNEQFF.

The V call is TRBV29-1, the J call TRBJ2-3, with TRBD2 matching over 7 bases. Germline V CDR1 and CDR2: SQVTM, ANQGSEA. V dropped 6 bases and J dropped 11; count of bases not matched to a gene: 8. The CDR3 covers 11 residues. This CDR3 is CSVPTSSRQYF. The CDR3 nucleotides are TGCAGCGTCCCGACTAGCAGCAGGCAGTATTTT.

The chain employs TRBV14 and TRBJ2-1, with TRBD1 identical over 7 bases. Germline CDR1 SGHDN, CDR2 FVKESK. The ends lost 4 bases at V and 4 bases at J; junction bases unmatched: 7. The CDR3 runs to 15 residues. CDR3 protein: CASSPGQIEYNEQFF. The CDR3 nucleotides read TGTGCCAGCAGCCCGGGACAGATCGAATACAATGAGCAGTTCTTC.

This rearrangement joins TRBV25-1 to TRBJ1-5; 8 nucleotides agree with TRBD1. The V gene end was trimmed by 1 base and the J gene end by 5 bases; junction bases not matched to a gene: 7. Germline assignment: CDR1 MGHDK and CDR2 SYGVNS. This CDR3 region has 16 residues. This chain's CDR3 is CASSEFSWGQDQPQHF. DNA of the CDR3: TGTGCCAGCAGTGAATTCTCTTGGGGACAGGATCAGCCCCAGCATTTT.

The J gene is TRBJ2-2, the V gene TRBV7-6; TRBD2 matches 10 bases. The trim removed 4 bases at V and 7 bases at J, leaving 12 bases unmatched. Germline V CDR1 and CDR2: SGHVS, FNYEAQ. This CDR3 contains 17 residues. CDR3 DNA sequence: TGTGCCAGCAGCTCCACCCTAGCGGGGGCCGCCGGCGGGGAGCTGTTTTTT. Its protein is CASSSTLAGAAGGELFF.

The genes are TRBV4-1 and TRBJ1-2; a possible D gene is TRBD1 (5 bases). CDR3 length: 14 amino acids. V was cut by 1 base and J by 6 bases, with 12 bases left in between. Germline V lookup: CDR1 MGHRA, CDR2 YSYEKL. The CDR3, as DNA: TGCGCCAGCAGCCAAGCTGCAGGGTATGATGGCTACACCTTC. Translating gives CASSQAAGYDGYTF.

J is TRBJ2-5 and V is TRBV18; 11 positions match TRBD1. Germline assignment: CDR1 KGHSH and CDR2 LQKENI. The J segment lost 2 bases and the V segment lost 2 bases, leaving 7 bases of the junction unmatched. CDR3 length equals 17 residues. CDR3 coding DNA: TGTGCCAGCTCACCAGCCTGGGGGACAGGGGGACAAGAGACCCAGTACTTC. Protein product: CASSPAWGTGGQETQYF.

V gene TRBV7-9 combines with J gene TRBJ2-7; 7 bases map to TRBD1. The ends lost 4 bases at V and 4 bases at J; junction bases unmatched: 1. CDR3 size: 12 residues. The germline gives CDR1 SEHNR, CDR2 FQNEAQ (reference sequence). This CDR3 reads CASSSQGYEQYV. Here the CDR3 DNA reads TGTGCCAGCAGCTCACAGGGGTACGAGCAGTACGTC.

The CDR3 region has the DNA TGCGCCAGCAGCGCCGGACAGGGGGAAACCTACGAGCAGTACTTC. It yields the protein CASSAGQGETYEQYF. The J gene is TRBJ2-7, the V gene TRBV5-1, with 10 bases lining up with TRBD1. J lost 2 bases, V lost 4 bases, and 6 bases had no gene match. Looked up from germline, CDR1 is SGHRS and CDR2 is YFSETQ. This CDR3 region has 15 residues.